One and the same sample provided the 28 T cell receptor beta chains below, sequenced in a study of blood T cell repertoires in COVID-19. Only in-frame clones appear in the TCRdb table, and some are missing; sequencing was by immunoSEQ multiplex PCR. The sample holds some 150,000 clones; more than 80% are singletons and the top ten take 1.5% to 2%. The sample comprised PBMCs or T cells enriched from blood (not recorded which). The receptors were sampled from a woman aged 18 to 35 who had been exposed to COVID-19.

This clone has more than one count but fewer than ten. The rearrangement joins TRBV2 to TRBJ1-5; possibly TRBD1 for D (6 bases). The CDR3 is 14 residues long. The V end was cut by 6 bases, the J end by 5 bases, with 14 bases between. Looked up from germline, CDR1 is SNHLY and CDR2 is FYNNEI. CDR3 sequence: CASRGDTLDQPQHF. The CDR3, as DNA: TGTGCCAGCAGGGGGGACACCCTTGATCAGCCCCAGCATTTT.

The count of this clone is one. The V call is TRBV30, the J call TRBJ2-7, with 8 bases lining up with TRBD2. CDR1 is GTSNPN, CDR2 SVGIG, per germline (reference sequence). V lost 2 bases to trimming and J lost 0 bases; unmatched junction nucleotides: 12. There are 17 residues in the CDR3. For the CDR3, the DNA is TGTGCCTGGAGTCGGGAGGGTCGGTTTCTAAGCTCCTACGAGCAGTACTTC. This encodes CAWSREGRFLSSYEQYF.

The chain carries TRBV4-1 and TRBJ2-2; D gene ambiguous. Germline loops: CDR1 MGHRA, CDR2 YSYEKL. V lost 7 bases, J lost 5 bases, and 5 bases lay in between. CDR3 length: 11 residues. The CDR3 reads CASTSTGELFF. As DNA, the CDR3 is TGCGCCAGCACATCAACCGGGGAGCTGTTTTTT.

The CDR3 sequence is CASSQDPGEGGEQYF. As DNA, the CDR3 is TGTGCCAGCAGCCAAGATCCGGGGGAGGGTGGCGAGCAGTACTTC. The V call is TRBV4-2, the J call TRBJ2-7, with 7 bases fitting TRBD2. The CDR3 runs 15 residues. V trimming: 0 bases; J trimming: 6 bases; junction bases outside the gene matches: 8. Germline lookup yields CDR1 LGHNA and CDR2 YNFKEQ.

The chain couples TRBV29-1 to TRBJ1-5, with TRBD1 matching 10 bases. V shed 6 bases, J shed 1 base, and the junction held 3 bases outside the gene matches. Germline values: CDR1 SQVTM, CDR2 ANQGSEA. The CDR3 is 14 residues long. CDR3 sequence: CSVRTGGSNQPQHF. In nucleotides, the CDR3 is TGCAGCGTGCGGACAGGGGGGAGCAATCAGCCCCAGCATTTT.

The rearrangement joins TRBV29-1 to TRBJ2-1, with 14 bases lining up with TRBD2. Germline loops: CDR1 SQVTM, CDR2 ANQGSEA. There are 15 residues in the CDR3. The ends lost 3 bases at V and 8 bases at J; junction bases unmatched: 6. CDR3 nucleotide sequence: TGCAGCGTTGATGAGACTAGCGGGAGGGCCGATGAGCAGTTCTTC. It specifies CSVDETSGRADEQFF.

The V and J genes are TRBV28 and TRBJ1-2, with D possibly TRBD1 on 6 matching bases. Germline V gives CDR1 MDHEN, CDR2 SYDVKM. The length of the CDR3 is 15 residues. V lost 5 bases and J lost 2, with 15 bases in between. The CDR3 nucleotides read TGTGCCAGCAGTCCAGCGACAGGCCGGAACTATGGCTACACCTTC. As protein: CASSPATGRNYGYTF.

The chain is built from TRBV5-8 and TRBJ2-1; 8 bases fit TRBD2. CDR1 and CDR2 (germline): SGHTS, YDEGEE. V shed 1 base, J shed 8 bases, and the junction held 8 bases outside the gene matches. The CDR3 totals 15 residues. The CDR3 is CASSLMSGSLDEQFF. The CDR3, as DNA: TGTGCCAGCAGCTTGATGAGCGGGAGTCTTGATGAGCAGTTCTTC.

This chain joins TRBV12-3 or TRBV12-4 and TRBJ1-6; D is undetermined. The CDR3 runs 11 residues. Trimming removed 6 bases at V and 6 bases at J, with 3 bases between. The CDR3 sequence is CASSLNSPLHF. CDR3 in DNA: TGTGCCAGCAGCCTTAATTCACCCCTCCACTTT.

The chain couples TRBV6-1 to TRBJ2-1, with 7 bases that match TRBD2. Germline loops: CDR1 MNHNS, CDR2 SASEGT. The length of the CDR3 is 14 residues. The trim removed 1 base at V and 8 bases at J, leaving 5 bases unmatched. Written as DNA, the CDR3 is TGTGCCAGCAGTGAAGGGTCTGGGGGGGATGAGCAGTTCTTC. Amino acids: CASSEGSGGDEQFF.

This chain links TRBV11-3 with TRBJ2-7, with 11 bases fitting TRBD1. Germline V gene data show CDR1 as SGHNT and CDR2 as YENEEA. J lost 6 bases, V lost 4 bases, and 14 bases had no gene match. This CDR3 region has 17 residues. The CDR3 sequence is CASSSISEGQGECEQYF. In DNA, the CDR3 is TGTGCCAGCAGCTCCATATCCGAGGGACAGGGGGAATGCGAGCAGTACTTC. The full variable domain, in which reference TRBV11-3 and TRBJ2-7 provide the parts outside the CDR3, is EAGVVQSPRYKIIEKKQPVAFWCNPISGHNTLYWYLQNLGQGPELLIRYENEEAVDDSQLPKDRFSAERLKGVDSTLKIQPAELGDSAVYLCASSSISEGQGECEQYFGPGTRLTVT.

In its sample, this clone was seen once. CDR3 loop: CASSPPGMNTEAFF. CDR3 DNA: TGTGCCAGCAGCCCCCCGGGGATGAACACTGAAGCTTTCTTT. This chain links TRBV14 with TRBJ1-1; no clear D gene. The length of the CDR3 is 14 residues. The ends were cut back, 4 bases at V and 0 bases at J, with 9 bases in the middle. CDR1 SGHDN and CDR2 FVKESK come from the germline V gene.

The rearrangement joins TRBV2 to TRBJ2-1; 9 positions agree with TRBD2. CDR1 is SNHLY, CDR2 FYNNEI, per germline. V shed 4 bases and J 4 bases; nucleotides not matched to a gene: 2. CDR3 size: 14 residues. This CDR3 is CASSGTSGYNEQFF. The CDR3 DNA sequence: TGTGCCAGCAGTGGAACTAGCGGGTACAATGAGCAGTTCTTC.

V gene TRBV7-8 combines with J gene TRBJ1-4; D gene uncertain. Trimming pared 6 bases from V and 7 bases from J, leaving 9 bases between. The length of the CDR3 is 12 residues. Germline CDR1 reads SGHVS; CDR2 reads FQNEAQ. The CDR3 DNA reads TGTGCCAGCAGGGATCCGGGTGAAAAACTGTTTTTT. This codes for CASRDPGEKLFF.

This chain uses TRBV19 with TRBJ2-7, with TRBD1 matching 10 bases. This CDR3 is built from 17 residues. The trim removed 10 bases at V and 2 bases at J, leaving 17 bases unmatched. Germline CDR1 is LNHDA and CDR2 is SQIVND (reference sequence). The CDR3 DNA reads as TGTGCCACCACCAGGGCCGCCGGGACAGGGGTCCCCTACGAGCAGTACTTC. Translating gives CATTRAAGTGVPYEQYF.

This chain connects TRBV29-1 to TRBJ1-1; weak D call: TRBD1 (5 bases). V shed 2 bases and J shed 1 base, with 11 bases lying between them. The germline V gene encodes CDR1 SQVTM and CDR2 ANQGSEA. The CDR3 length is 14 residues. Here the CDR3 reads CSVEQGWGNTEAFF. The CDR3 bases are TGCAGCGTTGAACAGGGCTGGGGGAACACTGAAGCTTTCTTT.

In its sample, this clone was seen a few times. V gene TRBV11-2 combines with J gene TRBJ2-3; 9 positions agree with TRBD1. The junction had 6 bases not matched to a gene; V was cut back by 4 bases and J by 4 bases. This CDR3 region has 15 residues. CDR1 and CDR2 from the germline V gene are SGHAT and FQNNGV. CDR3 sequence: CASSSDRGRSDTQYF. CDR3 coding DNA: TGTGCCAGCAGCTCGGACAGGGGAAGGTCAGATACGCAGTATTTT. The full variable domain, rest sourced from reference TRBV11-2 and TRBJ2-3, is EAGVAQSPRYKIIEKRQSVAFWCNPISGHATLYWYQQILGQGPKLLIQFQNNGVVDDSQLPKDRFSAERLKGVDSTLKIQPAKLEDSAVYLCASSSDRGRSDTQYFGPGTRLTVL.

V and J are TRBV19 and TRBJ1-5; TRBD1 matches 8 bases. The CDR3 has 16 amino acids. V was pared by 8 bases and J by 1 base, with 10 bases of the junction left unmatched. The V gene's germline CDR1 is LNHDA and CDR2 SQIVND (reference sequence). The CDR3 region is CASRGQGASSNQPQHF. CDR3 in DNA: TGTGCCAGTCGAGGGCAGGGGGCATCGAGCAATCAGCCCCAGCATTTT.

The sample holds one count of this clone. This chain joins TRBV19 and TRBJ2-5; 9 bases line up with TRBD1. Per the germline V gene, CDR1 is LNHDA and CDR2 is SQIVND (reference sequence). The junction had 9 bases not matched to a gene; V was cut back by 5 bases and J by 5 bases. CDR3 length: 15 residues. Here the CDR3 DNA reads TGTGCCAGTAGTCCGGGACAGGGAGTTTTGGAGACCCAGTACTTC. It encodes CASSPGQGVLETQYF.

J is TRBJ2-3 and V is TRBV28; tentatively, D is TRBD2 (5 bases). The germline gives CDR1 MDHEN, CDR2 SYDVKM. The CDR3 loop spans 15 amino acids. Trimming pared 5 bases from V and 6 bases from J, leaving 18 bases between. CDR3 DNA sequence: TGTGCCAGCAGTACGGCCAGGTTCCCGGGGGATACGCAGTATTTT. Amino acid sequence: CASSTARFPGDTQYF.

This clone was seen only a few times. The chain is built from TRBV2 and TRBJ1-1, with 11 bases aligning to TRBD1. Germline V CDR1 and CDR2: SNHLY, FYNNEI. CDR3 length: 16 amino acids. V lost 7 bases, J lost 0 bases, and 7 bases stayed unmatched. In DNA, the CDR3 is TGTGCCAGCAATCCGGGACAGGGGGTCCTGAACACTGAAGCTTTCTTT. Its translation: CASNPGQGVLNTEAFF.

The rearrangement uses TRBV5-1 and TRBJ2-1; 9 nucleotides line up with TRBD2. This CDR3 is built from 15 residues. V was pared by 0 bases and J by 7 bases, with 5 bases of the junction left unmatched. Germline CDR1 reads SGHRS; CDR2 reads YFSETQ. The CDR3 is CASSLGLAGMNEQFF. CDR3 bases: TGCGCCAGCAGCTTGGGGCTAGCGGGAATGAATGAGCAGTTCTTC.

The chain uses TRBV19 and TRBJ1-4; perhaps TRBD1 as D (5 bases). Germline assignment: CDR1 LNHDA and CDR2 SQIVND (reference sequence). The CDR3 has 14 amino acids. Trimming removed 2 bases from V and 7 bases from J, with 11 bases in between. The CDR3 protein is CASSIQGIGEKLFF. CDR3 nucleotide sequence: TGTGCCAGTAGTATACAGGGAATCGGTGAAAAACTGTTTTTT. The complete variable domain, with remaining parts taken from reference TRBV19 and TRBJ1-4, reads DGGITQSPKYLFRKEGQNVTLSCEQNLNHDAMYWYRQDPGQGLRLIYYSQIVNDFQKGDIAEGYSVSREKKESFPLTVTSAQKNPTAFYLCASSIQGIGEKLFFGSGTQLSVL.

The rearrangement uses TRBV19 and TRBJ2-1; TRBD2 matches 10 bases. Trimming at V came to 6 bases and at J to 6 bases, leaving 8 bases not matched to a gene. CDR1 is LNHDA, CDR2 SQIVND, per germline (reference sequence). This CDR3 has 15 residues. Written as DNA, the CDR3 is TGTGCCAGTAGCCTACTAGCGGGGTTGAGCAATGAGCAGTTCTTC. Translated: CASSLLAGLSNEQFF.

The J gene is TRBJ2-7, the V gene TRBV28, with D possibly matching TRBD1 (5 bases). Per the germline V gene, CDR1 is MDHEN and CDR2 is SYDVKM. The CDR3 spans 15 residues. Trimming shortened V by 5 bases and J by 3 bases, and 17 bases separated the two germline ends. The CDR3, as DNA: TGTGCCAGCAGTACCAGCAGGGTGAGGTACTACGAGCAGTACTTC. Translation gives CASSTSRVRYYEQYF.

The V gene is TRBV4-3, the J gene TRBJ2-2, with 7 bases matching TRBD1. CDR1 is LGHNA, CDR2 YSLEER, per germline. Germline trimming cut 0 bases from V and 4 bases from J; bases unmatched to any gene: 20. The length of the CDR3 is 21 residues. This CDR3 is CASSQDFWTATRQGSTGELFF. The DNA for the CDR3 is TGCGCCAGCAGCCAAGATTTTTGGACCGCCACTCGACAGGGAAGCACCGGGGAGCTGTTTTTT.

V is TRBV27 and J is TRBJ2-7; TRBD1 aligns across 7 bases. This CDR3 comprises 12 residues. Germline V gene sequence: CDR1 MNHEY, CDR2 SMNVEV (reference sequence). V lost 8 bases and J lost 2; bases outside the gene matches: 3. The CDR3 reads CASGTVPYEQYF. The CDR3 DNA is TGTGCCAGCGGGACAGTTCCCTACGAGCAGTACTTC.

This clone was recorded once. The CDR3 nucleotides read TGTGCCAGCAGTGGGGGGGGAGTCTCCTACAATGAGCAGTTCTTC. Its translation is CASSGGGVSYNEQFF. This chain uses TRBV25-1 with TRBJ2-1; 7 bases fit TRBD2. CDR1 is MGHDK and CDR2 is SYGVNS in the germline V gene. CDR3 size: 15 residues. V lost 4 bases and J lost 0; bases outside the gene matches: 3.